A single T cell receptor (beta chain) is shown here with its context. This clone was counted between two and nine times. Its specific antigen is unknown. It has no much larger one-base neighbor in the sample; base qualities were not kept. V gives up 4 bases and J gives up 5 bases, and the segment between their germline ends measures 21 bases. The CDR3 starts with the cysteine, ends with the phenylalanine, and has 16 residues. Kept here is only the CDR3 DNA, which spans 48 bases and is read in frame from base 1. As encoded in the germline V gene, CDR1 is SGHAT while CDR2 is FQNNGV. The CDR3 regions of human TCRbeta chains were analyzed by immunosequencing. As for the original processing: TCRs in the repertoires were compared against a reference library of SARS-CoV-2-specific TCRs that had been generated with the MIRA antigen-specificity platform. Breadth was defined as the fraction of unique TCRs that were SARS-CoV-2-associated, and depth was defined as the fraction of total T cells that were SARS-CoV-2-associated. Using the MIRA data, each spike-specific TCR was assigned both to the spike region to which the TCR was reactive and to a CD4 or CD8 class. Log10-transformed breadth and depth values were compared by one-way ANOVA with Sidak's multiple comparisons tests. Held by TCRdb, this immuneACCESS table contains in-frame sequences only and omits some clones. Under half of the omission traces to an unresolved V gene where checked; the cause of the rest is unknown. Clone size and V and J calls were adopted from that table, with D and trimming inferred from the DNA. The table for this sample lists just under 85,000 clones; about 82% of them were counted only once. The top ten clones comprise 8.7% of the sample.

The data are from a study of T cell responses to AZD1222 COVID-19 vaccine (dated by TCRdb to about 2021). In the study overall: Because spike-specific TCR depth and breadth did not differ between the two schedules, AZD1222 recipients who got a second dose at roughly 4 weeks were pooled with those who got a second dose at roughly 12 weeks. Enrollment into the trials was organized by age into subgroups of 18-55, 56-69 and 70-plus years, and those subgroups contained approximately 160, 26 and 62 TCR-sequenced participants, respectively. A total of about 230 trial participants underwent TCR sequencing, of whom around 200 received two doses of AZD1222 and about 25 received two doses of the MenACWY control vaccine. The paper's findings and limits, for the study overall: Because no day 14 peak-response samples were available, repertoires were characterized only after the peak T cell response. Conclusions about previously exposed vaccinees were limited because only six AZD1222 recipients were SARS-CoV-2 seropositive at baseline. The 56-69-year group was small, and its depth increase did not reach significance, likely because of low power. Spike-specific TCR breadth and depth rose significantly after two AZD1222 doses compared with day 0 and with MenACWY recipients. Epitopes outside the regions mutated in the B.1.351 and B.1.1.7 variants were reportedly recognized by nearly half of the unique spike-specific TCRs. Participants were mostly white British and included more females than males, and it was suggested by the authors that clonal diversity may have been underestimated. CD4 TCRs associated with the vaccine covered the entire spike protein, and the dominant responses were in regions 160-218 and 743-854.

The label giving this sample's time point can be read as: baseline before first vaccination. Vaccinee samples were obtained from the UK trials COV001 and COV002, which included a single-blind randomized controlled phase 2/3 trial of AZD1222 (ChAdOx1 nCoV-19) in healthy adults. For TCRbeta chain sequencing, PBMC samples were collected from trial participants at day 0 and at day 28 after the second dose. The sequencing here drew on peripheral blood, taken on day 0 of AZD1222 vaccination. This sequence originates from an adult in good health. The chain links TRBV11-2 with TRBJ2-7, and the D gene may be TRBD2, 6 bases matching. CDR3 reads: CASSSLRGGAINEQYF. DNA sequence: TGTGCCAGCAGCTCCCTCCGCGGCGGGGCAATAAACGAGCAGTACTTC.